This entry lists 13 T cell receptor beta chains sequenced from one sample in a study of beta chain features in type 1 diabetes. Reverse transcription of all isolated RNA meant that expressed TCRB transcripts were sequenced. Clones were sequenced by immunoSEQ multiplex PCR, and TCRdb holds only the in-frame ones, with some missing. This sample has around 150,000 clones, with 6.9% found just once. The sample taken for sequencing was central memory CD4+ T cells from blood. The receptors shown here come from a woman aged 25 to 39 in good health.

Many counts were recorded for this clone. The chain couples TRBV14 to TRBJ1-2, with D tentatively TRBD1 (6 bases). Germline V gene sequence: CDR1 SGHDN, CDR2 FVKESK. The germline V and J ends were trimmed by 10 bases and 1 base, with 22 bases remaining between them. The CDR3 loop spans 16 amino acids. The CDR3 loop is CANREGGDGVNYGYTF. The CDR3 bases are TGTGCCAACCGAGAAGGGGGGGACGGCGTTAACTATGGCTACACCTTC.

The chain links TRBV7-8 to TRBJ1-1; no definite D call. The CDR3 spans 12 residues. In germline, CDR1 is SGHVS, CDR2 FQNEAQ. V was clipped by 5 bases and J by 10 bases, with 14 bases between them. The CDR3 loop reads CASSREASGAFF. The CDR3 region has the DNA TGTGCCAGCAGCCGTGAGGCGAGTGGAGCTTTCTTT. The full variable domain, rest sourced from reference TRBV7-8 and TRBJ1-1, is GAGVSQSPRYKVAKRGQDVALRCDPISGHVSLFWYQQALGQGPEFLTYFQNEAQLDKSGLPSDRFFAERPEGSVSTLKIQRTQQEDSAVYLCASSREASGAFFGQGTRLTVV.

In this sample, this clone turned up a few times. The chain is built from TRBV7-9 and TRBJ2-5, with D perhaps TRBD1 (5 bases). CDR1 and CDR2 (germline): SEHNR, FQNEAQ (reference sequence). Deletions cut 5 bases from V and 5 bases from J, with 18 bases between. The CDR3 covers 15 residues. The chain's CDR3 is CASSPIKGRAETQYF. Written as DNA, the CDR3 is TGTGCCAGCAGCCCCATTAAGGGCAGGGCGGAGACCCAGTACTTC.

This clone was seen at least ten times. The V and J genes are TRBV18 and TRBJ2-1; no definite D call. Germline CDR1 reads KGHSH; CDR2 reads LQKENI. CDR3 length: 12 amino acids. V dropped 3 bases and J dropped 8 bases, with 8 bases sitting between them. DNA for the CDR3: TGTGCCAGCTCACCTTCGATAGATGAGCAGTTCTTC. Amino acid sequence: CASSPSIDEQFF.

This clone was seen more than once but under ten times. Here the CDR3 reads CASSYLGQGGTEAFF. CDR3 DNA: TGCGCCAGCAGCTACCTAGGACAGGGGGGCACTGAAGCTTTCTTT. The rearrangement joins TRBV5-1 to TRBJ1-1; TRBD1 agrees at 10 bases. The CDR3 is made up of 15 amino acids. CDR1 and CDR2 (germline): SGHRS, YFSETQ. Germline trimming cut 3 bases from V and 4 bases from J; bases unmatched to any gene: 6.

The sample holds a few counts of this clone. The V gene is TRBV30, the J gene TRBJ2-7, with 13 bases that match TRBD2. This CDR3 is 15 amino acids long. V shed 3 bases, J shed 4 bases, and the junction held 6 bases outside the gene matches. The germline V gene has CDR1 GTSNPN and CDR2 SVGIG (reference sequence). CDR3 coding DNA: TGTGCCTGGAGGAGGGGACTAGCGGGAATTTACGAGCAGTACTTC. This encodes CAWRRGLAGIYEQYF.

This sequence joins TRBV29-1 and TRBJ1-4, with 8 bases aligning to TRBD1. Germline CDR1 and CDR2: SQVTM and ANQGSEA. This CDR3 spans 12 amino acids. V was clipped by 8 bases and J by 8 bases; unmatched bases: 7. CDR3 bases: TGCAGCACGGGACAGGTCGGGGAAAAACTGTTTTTT. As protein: CSTGQVGEKLFF.

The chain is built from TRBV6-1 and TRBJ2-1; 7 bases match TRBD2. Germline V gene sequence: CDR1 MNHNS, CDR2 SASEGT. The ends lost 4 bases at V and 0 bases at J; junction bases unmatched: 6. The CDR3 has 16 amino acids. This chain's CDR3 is CASSGLAVSSYNEQFF. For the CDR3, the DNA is TGTGCCAGCAGTGGTCTAGCGGTAAGCTCCTACAATGAGCAGTTCTTC.

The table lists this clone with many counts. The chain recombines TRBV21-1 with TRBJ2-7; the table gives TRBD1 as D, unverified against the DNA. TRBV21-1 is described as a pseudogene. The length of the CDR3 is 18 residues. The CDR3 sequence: CASSNRFPGVPMDFEQYF. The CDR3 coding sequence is TGTGCCAGCAGCAATCGATTTCCAGGGGTCCCAATGGACTTCGAGCAGTACTTC.

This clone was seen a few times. The CDR3 DNA is TGTGCCAGCAGCGTAGGGGGGACTAGCGTATCCAATGAGCAGTTCTTC. The encoded protein is CASSVGGTSVSNEQFF. The rearrangement uses TRBV9 and TRBJ2-1; 10 bases agree with TRBD2. Trimming cost V 0 bases and J 6 bases; bases outside gene matches: 6. The CDR3 loop spans 16 amino acids. Germline V gene sequence: CDR1 SGDLS, CDR2 YYNGEE.

CDR3 nucleotide sequence: TGTGCCAGTAGTATAGGGGGACAGGGCAGAGTCTATGGCTACACCTTC. The encoded protein is CASSIGGQGRVYGYTF. The chain has TRBV19 and TRBJ1-2, with TRBD1 matching over 9 bases. Unmatched junction bases numbered 7, after V lost 1 base and J lost 4 bases. Germline CDR1 and CDR2: LNHDA and SQIVND (reference sequence). The CDR3 totals 16 residues.

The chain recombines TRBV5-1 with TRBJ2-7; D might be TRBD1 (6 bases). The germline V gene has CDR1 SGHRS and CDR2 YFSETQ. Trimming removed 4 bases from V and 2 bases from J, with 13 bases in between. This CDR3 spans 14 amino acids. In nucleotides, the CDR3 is TGCGCCAGCAGCCCGGGACAAAGGGCCTACGAGCAGTACTTC. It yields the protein CASSPGQRAYEQYF.

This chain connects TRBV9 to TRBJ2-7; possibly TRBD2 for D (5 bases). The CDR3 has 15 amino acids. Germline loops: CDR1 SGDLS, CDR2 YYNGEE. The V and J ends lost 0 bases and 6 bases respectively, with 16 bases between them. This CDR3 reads CASSVVGGSEGEQYF. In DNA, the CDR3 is TGTGCCAGCAGCGTAGTCGGTGGGAGTGAGGGCGAGCAGTACTTC.